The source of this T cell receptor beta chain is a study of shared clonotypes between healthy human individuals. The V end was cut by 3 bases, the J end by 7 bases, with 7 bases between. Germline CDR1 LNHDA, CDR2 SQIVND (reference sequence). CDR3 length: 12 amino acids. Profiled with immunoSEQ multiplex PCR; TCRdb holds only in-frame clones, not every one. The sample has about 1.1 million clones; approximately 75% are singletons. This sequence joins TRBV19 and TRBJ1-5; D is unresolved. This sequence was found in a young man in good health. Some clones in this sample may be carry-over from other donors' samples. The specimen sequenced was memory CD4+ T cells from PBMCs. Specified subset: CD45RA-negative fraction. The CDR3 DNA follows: TGTGCCAGTAGTATTGACCGCCAGCCCCAGCATTTT. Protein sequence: CASSIDRQPQHF.